The next 17 T cell receptor beta chains were all read from a single sample in a study of cytomegalovirus exposure and HLA in healthy donors. The PCR was carried out with 60 Vbeta primers and 13 Jbeta primers. The repertoire was sequenced with immunoSEQ multiplex PCR; TCRdb's copy has only in-frame clones and lacks some. The sample includes approximately 150,000 clones, 75% to 90% of them seen just once. The sequenced sample consisted of PBMCs. The receptors here all came from a woman aged 25-40 years in good health and CMV-seronegative.

The V and J genes are TRBV7-2 and TRBJ2-5; 11 bases match TRBD1. Per the germline V gene, CDR1 is SGHTA and CDR2 is FQGNSA. The CDR3 is 14 amino acids. Trimming took 5 bases from V and 9 from J; bases not matched to a gene: 8. For the CDR3, the DNA is TGTGCCAGCAGCGGGACAGGGGGTCGGGAGGCCCAGTACTTC. Its protein product is CASSGTGGREAQYF.

The J gene is TRBJ2-2, the V gene TRBV18; a weak D match, TRBD2 (7 bases). CDR1 is KGHSH and CDR2 is LQKENI in the germline V gene. Deletions cut 4 bases from V and 5 bases from J, with 17 bases between. This CDR3 is built from 16 residues. The CDR3 DNA is TGTGCCAGCTCACGGAACGGACGGGGGGCAACCGGGGAGCTGTTTTTT. Amino acid sequence: CASSRNGRGATGELFF. The whole variable domain, filled in from reference TRBV18 and TRBJ2-2, reads NAGVMQNPRHLVRRRGQEARLRCSPMKGHSHVYWYRQLPEEGLKFMVYLQKENIIDESGMPKERFSAEFPKEGPSILRIQQVVRGDSAAYFCASSRNGRGATGELFFGEGSRLTVL.

The rearrangement uses TRBV6-1 and TRBJ2-5, with 9 bases aligning to TRBD2. CDR1 is MNHNS, CDR2 SASEGT, per germline. V lost 3 bases and J lost 5; bases outside the gene matches: 7. The CDR3 covers 15 residues. This CDR3 is CASSEGREGWETQYF. CDR3 sequence (DNA): TGTGCCAGCAGTGAGGGGCGGGAGGGCTGGGAGACCCAGTACTTC.

This rearrangement joins TRBV2 to TRBJ2-2; a possible D gene is TRBD1 (5 bases). The CDR3 contains 14 residues. Germline CDR1 and CDR2: SNHLY and FYNNEI. V was cut by 7 bases and J by 6 bases, with 15 bases left in between. CDR3 amino acids: CASTFYSGSGELFF. CDR3 DNA sequence: TGTGCCAGCACTTTCTATTCAGGGTCCGGGGAGCTGTTTTTT.

The chain has TRBV6-6 and TRBJ1-2; 10 nucleotides line up with TRBD1. V trimming: 2 bases; J trimming: 5 bases; junction bases outside the gene matches: 2. CDR1 is MNHNY, CDR2 SVGAGI, per germline (reference sequence). There are 14 residues in the CDR3. The CDR3 loop is CASSYAGQGYGYTF. The CDR3 bases are TGTGCCAGCAGTTACGCGGGACAGGGGTATGGCTACACCTTC.

J is TRBJ2-7 and V is TRBV19; the match to TRBD1 covers 10 bases. Germline V lookup: CDR1 LNHDA, CDR2 SQIVND (reference sequence). The V segment lost 4 bases and the J segment 5 bases; nucleotides outside the gene matches: 2. The CDR3 sequence is 13 residues long. CDR3: CASSSGQGDEQYF. The CDR3 nucleotides are TGTGCCAGTAGTAGCGGACAGGGGGACGAGCAGTACTTC.

This clone appeared a single time. This sequence joins TRBV13 and TRBJ1-2; 7 nucleotides align to TRBD1. CDR1 PRHDT and CDR2 FYEKMQ come from the germline V gene (reference sequence). V gave up 3 bases and J gave up 3 bases; unmatched junction bases: 4. The CDR3 has 14 residues. Written as DNA, the CDR3 is TGTGCCAGCAGCTTGCAGGGGGAATACTATGGCTACACCTTC. Translation: CASSLQGEYYGYTF.

J is TRBJ1-1 and V is TRBV18; no reliable D call. Trimming stripped 8 bases from V and 1 base from J, with 8 bases between. Germline CDR1 KGHSH, CDR2 LQKENI. The CDR3 has 12 amino acids. For the CDR3, the DNA is TGTGCCAGCGCGGGGTCGAACACTGAAGCTTTCTTT. This translates into CASAGSNTEAFF. Using reference TRBV18 and TRBJ1-1 for the parts outside the CDR3, the full variable domain is NAGVMQNPRHLVRRRGQEARLRCSPMKGHSHVYWYRQLPEEGLKFMVYLQKENIIDESGMPKERFSAEFPKEGPSILRIQQVVRGDSAAYFCASAGSNTEAFFGQGTRLTVV.

This clone has only a few counts. The V and J genes are TRBV4-3 and TRBJ2-3; weak D call: TRBD2 (6 bases). The CDR3 sequence is 13 residues long. Trimming removed 4 bases from V and 3 bases from J, with 8 bases in between. The germline CDR1 and CDR2 sequences are LGHNA and YSLEER. The CDR3 loop is CASSPRETDTQYF. The CDR3 nucleotides are TGCGCCAGCAGCCCGCGGGAAACAGATACGCAGTATTTT.

V gene TRBV30 combines with J gene TRBJ2-7; 13 nucleotides align to TRBD2. This CDR3 spans 15 amino acids. Losses at the gene ends were 1 base for V and 2 bases for J; bases not matched to a gene: 2. Per the germline V gene, CDR1 is GTSNPN and CDR2 is SVGIG (reference sequence). In DNA, the CDR3 is TGTGCCTGGAGTGGGGGACTAGCGGGGACCTACGAGCAGTACTTC. It codes for CAWSGGLAGTYEQYF. Combining the CDR3 with reference TRBV30 and TRBJ2-7 gives the whole variable domain SQTIHQWPATLVQPVGSPLSLECTVEGTSNPNLYWYRQAAGRGLQLLFYSVGIGQISSEVPQNLSASRPQDRQFILSSKKLLLSDSGFYLCAWSGGLAGTYEQYFGPGTRLTVT.

The chain couples TRBV6-5 to TRBJ2-7, with D possibly being TRBD1 (5 bases). The V gene lost 5 bases and the J gene lost 2 bases, with 10 bases spanning the gap. The V gene's germline CDR1 is MNHEY and CDR2 SVGAGI. CDR3 size: 13 residues. The CDR3 DNA reads as TGTGCCAGCAGTGTAGGGGTAACCTACGAGCAGTACTTC. Protein sequence: CASSVGVTYEQYF.

This chain links TRBV7-6 with TRBJ2-3, with D unclear. Germline CDR1 SGHVS, CDR2 FNYEAQ. The CDR3 consists of 15 residues. Trimming took off 2 bases at V and 1 base at J, with 10 bases between the two ends. CDR3 in amino acids: CASSLSQVRTDTQYF. CDR3 sequence (DNA): TGTGCCAGCAGCTTATCCCAGGTCCGCACAGATACGCAGTATTTT.

The V call is TRBV11-2, the J call TRBJ2-2, with D maybe TRBD2 (6 bases). CDR3 length: 14 amino acids. V was cut by 2 bases and J by 6 bases, with 10 bases left in between. CDR1 SGHAT and CDR2 FQNNGV come from the germline V gene. CDR3 protein: CASSLLRRAGELFF. The CDR3 DNA reads as TGTGCCAGCAGCTTACTCCGGAGGGCCGGGGAGCTGTTTTTT.

This sequence joins TRBV6-1 and TRBJ2-3; perhaps TRBD2 as D (5 bases). Germline V CDR1 and CDR2: MNHNS, SASEGT. The CDR3 spans 16 residues. Trimming cost V 0 bases and J 0 bases, with 10 bases left between them. CDR3 nucleotide sequence: TGTGCCAGCAGTGAAGCGAGACTACCGAGCACAGATACGCAGTATTTT. This translates into CASSEARLPSTDTQYF.

V gene TRBV5-8 combines with J gene TRBJ1-5, with TRBD1 identical over 7 bases. V was pared by 6 bases and J by 0 bases, with 15 bases of the junction left unmatched. This CDR3 comprises 18 residues. Germline V lookup: CDR1 SGHTS, CDR2 YDEGEE. In DNA, the CDR3 is TGTGCCAGCACCCCAAGGGGACAGCTCGTTACTAGCAATCAGCCCCAGCATTTT. Residues: CASTPRGQLVTSNQPQHF.

This chain connects TRBV28 to TRBJ1-6; the match to TRBD1 covers 8 bases. Germline V CDR1 and CDR2: MDHEN, SYDVKM. V was clipped by 4 bases and J by 8 bases; unmatched bases: 28. This CDR3 spans 22 amino acids. In nucleotides, the CDR3 is TGTGCCAGCAGTTCCCCACACGCTTCGTCTCCCGCTGGACAGGGAGCGGATTCACCCCTCCACTTT. Protein: CASSSPHASSPAGQGADSPLHF.

A note on this clone: The junction departs from germline at one end; a sequencing error may be responsible. The chain links TRBV25-1 to TRBJ2-1, with 7 bases fitting TRBD2. The length of the CDR3 is 15 residues. The germline V gene has CDR1 MGHDK and CDR2 SYGVNS. The CDR3 DNA reads TGTGCCAGCAGTGAAGGCGGGAGTGGCTACAATGGGCAGTTCTTC. It is translated as CASSEGGSGYNGQFF.